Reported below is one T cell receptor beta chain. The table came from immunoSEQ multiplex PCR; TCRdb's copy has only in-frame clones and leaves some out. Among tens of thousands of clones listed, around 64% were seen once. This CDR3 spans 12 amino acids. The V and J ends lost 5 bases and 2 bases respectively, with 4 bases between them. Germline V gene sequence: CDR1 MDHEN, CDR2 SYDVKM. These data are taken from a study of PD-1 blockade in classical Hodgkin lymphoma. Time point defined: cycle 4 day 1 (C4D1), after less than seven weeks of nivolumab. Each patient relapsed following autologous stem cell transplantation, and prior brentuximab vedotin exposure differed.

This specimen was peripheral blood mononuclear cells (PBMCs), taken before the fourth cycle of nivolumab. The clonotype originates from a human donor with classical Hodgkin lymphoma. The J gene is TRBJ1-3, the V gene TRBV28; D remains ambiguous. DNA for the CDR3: TGTGCCAGCAGTCCCACTGGAAACACCATATATTTT. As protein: CASSPTGNTIYF.